This TCR beta chain was identified in a study of T cell repertoires in cytomegalovirus infection. Background on the study: It was recently identified HLA-C-restricted and well-studied HLA-B-restricted CMV epitopes that the study used. Shared public TCR beta signatures pointed to both CMV infection and a matching HLA type. General study findings and limits: Ex vivo, HLA-C-restricted CMV-specific TCR beta clonotypes prevailed over the rest of the response.

The V segment lost 4 bases and the J segment 5 bases; nucleotides outside the gene matches: 11. The germline V gene encodes CDR1 SGHNT and CDR2 YYREEE (reference sequence). The CDR3 has 18 residues. As concerns this clonotype: The antigen is not known.

TCRdb analysed the reads with MiXCR anew, one entry per CDR3 protein. The repertoire holds some 700,000 distinct CDR3 sequences, with around a third as singletons. The specimen was cultured PBMCs, collected from culture after CMV antigen stimulation. The sequence derives from a human donor in good health (CMV status not recorded). Some clones in this sample may be carry-over from other donors' samples. This sequence joins TRBV5-4 and TRBJ2-2, with 13 bases fitting TRBD2. CDR3 in DNA: TGTGCCAGCAGCCAGCGACTAGCGGGAGGAAGTGGTACCGGGGAGCTGTTTTTT. This translates into CASSQRLAGGSGTGELFF.